This T cell receptor beta chain was captured in a study of blood T cell repertoires in COVID-19. Background on the study: Collection of acute and convalescent COVID-19 samples took place in the United States, Italy and Spain. PBMCs, B-cell-depleted T cells, or T cells were the source of the cDNA or gDNA that made up the material.

Original analysis: Amplified reference gene primers provided the basis for estimating nucleated cell counts. TCRdb keeps only in-frame clones here, not all; method: immunoSEQ multiplex PCR. The V and J calls and the clone size are those of that table, but D and trimming were determined from the DNA. The table has around 250,000 clones, 80% to 90% seen once; the top ten hold less than 2.5%. V shed 4 bases and J shed 0 bases, with 12 bases lying between them. This CDR3 contains 15 residues. Germline V gives CDR1 SGHRS, CDR2 YFSETQ. The source material was PBMCs or T cells enriched from blood (not recorded which). The gene calls are TRBV5-1 and TRBJ2-3; possibly TRBD1 for D (7 bases). The source of this sequence is a woman in her forties or fifties who had recovered from COVID-19. This CDR3 is CASSQTGTSTDTQYF. As DNA, the CDR3 is TGCGCCAGCAGCCAGACAGGGACTAGCACAGATACGCAGTATTTT.